What follows is one T cell receptor (beta chain) and its context. The data belong to a study of blood T cell repertoires in COVID-19. At the level of the study: Acute and convalescent COVID-19 samples came from the United States, Italy and Spain.

Assay: immunoSEQ multiplex PCR; the TCRdb copy retains only in-frame clones and omits some. Here the sample spans 30,000 or so clones, 89% being singletons. The CDR3 covers 13 residues. The V gene lost 2 bases and the J gene lost 7 bases, with 11 bases spanning the gap. Sequencing input: peripheral blood. This rearrangement joins TRBV12-3 or TRBV12-4 to TRBJ1-2, with a tentative D call TRBD1 (5 bases). The source is a woman aged 40-49 years with active or convalescent COVID-19. CDR3 amino acids: CASSLIPGPGYTF. The CDR3 nucleotides are TGTGCCAGCAGTTTAATCCCAGGGCCTGGCTACACCTTC.